Shown below are 18 T cell receptor beta chains from a single sample sequenced in a study of control samples from healthy donors and cancer patients. The repertoire was sequenced with immunoSEQ multiplex PCR; TCRdb's copy has only in-frame clones and lacks some. The top ten clones hold around 6.1% of a sample with 150,000 to 170,000 clones, approximately 96% of them seen once. Input material: blood. Receptors were obtained from a man aged 35 to 55 in good health.

V and J are TRBV2 and TRBJ1-6; D is undetermined. V was shortened by 3 bases and J by 9 bases, with 3 bases between the two germline ends. The V gene's germline CDR1 is SNHLY and CDR2 FYNNEI. The CDR3 runs to 11 residues. CDR3 loop: CASSESSPLHF. The DNA of the CDR3 is TGTGCCAGCAGTGAGAGTTCACCCCTCCACTTT.

Here the CDR3 reads CAWNRGVPYEQYF. CDR3 DNA sequence: TGTGCCTGGAACCGAGGGGTTCCCTACGAGCAGTACTTC. This chain links TRBV30 with TRBJ2-7; the D gene could be TRBD1 or TRBD2 (5 bases each). Trimming took 4 bases from V and 2 from J, leaving 12 bases between them. The CDR3 has 13 residues. The germline CDR1 and CDR2 sequences are GTSNPN and SVGIG (reference sequence). Full variable domain (remainder filled in from reference TRBV30 and TRBJ2-7): SQTIHQWPATLVQPVGSPLSLECTVEGTSNPNLYWYRQAAGRGLQLLFYSVGIGQISSEVPQNLSASRPQDRQFILSSKKLLLSDSGFYLCAWNRGVPYEQYFGPGTRLTVT.

This chain joins TRBV30 and TRBJ2-3; 9 nucleotides agree with TRBD2. V trimming: 1 base; J trimming: 2 bases; junction bases outside the gene matches: 4. Per germline, CDR1 GTSNPN and CDR2 SVGIG (reference sequence). CDR3 length: 15 amino acids. The DNA for the CDR3 is TGTGCCTGGAGTGCCGGGACTAGCCACACAGATACGCAGTATTTT. Translated, it gives CAWSAGTSHTDTQYF.

This clone was seen once. The chain joins TRBV5-1 to TRBJ1-2, with D perhaps TRBD1 (5 bases). V was pared by 4 bases and J by 4 bases, with 8 bases between. Germline values: CDR1 SGHRS, CDR2 YFSETQ. The CDR3 is made up of 12 amino acids. The CDR3 DNA reads TGCGCCAGCAGCACAGGAACCTATGGCTACACCTTC. It encodes CASSTGTYGYTF.

Written as DNA, the CDR3 is TGTGCCAGCAGCTTAAATCCCCCGGGACTAGCGGTTTACAATGAGCAGTTCTTC. This codes for CASSLNPPGLAVYNEQFF. The genes are TRBV7-2 and TRBJ2-1; 11 nucleotides align to TRBD2. The CDR3 spans 18 residues. Looked up from germline, CDR1 is SGHTA and CDR2 is FQGNSA. The V and J ends lost 2 bases and 4 bases, in that order; junction bases with no gene match: 10. Filled out from reference TRBV7-2 and TRBJ2-1, the complete variable domain reads GAGVSQSPSNKVTEKGKDVELRCDPISGHTALYWYRQSLGQGLEFLIYFQGNSAPDKSGLPSDRFSAERTGGSVSTLTIQRTQQEDSAVYLCASSLNPPGLAVYNEQFFGPGTRLTVL.

The rearrangement uses TRBV7-2 and TRBJ2-4; a possible D gene is TRBD1 (5 bases). V lost 5 bases and J 0 bases, leaving 17 bases between the germline ends. The germline CDR1 and CDR2 sequences are SGHTA and FQGNSA. This CDR3 spans 17 amino acids. The CDR3 is CASSPRGFVLAKNIQYF. In nucleotides, the CDR3 is TGTGCCAGCAGCCCAAGGGGATTTGTGCTAGCCAAAAACATTCAGTACTTC.

The rearrangement joins TRBV2 to TRBJ1-2, with 9 bases that match TRBD1. Germline CDR1 and CDR2: SNHLY and FYNNEI. This CDR3 is 13 amino acids long. The junction had 6 bases not matched to a gene; V was cut back by 5 bases and J by 8 bases. The CDR3 is CASSRDREKGYTF. In DNA, the CDR3 is TGTGCCAGCAGTAGGGACAGGGAAAAAGGCTACACCTTC.

V gene TRBV4-2 combines with J gene TRBJ1-1, with TRBD1 as a possible D gene (5 bases). CDR3 length: 17 amino acids. Germline V gene sequence: CDR1 LGHNA, CDR2 YNFKEQ. Between the trimmed V and J ends, which lost 0 bases and 4 bases, there was a span of 18 bases. Here the CDR3 DNA reads TGTGCCAGCAGCCAAGAGGGGGGTGGCGAGCAGGGCACTGAAGCTTTCTTT. Protein sequence: CASSQEGGGEQGTEAFF.

V gene TRBV3-1 (or the pseudogene TRBV3-2) combines with J gene TRBJ2-3, with 9 nucleotides matching TRBD2. Germline CDR1 and CDR2: LGHDT and YNNKEL (reference sequence). V trimming: 4 bases; J trimming: 0 bases; junction bases outside the gene matches: 5. CDR3 length equals 16 residues. The CDR3 here is CASSLVAGESTDTQYF. The CDR3 DNA reads as TGTGCCAGCAGCCTTGTAGCGGGGGAGAGCACAGATACGCAGTATTTT.

V gene TRBV5-1 combines with J gene TRBJ1-2, with 7 bases lining up with TRBD1. The junction had 5 bases not matched to a gene; V was cut back by 4 bases and J by 8 bases. Germline V gives CDR1 SGHRS, CDR2 YFSETQ. The CDR3 runs 12 residues. CDR3 in amino acids: CASSPTGDGYTF. The CDR3 DNA reads TGCGCCAGCAGCCCTACAGGGGACGGCTACACCTTC.

The chain is built from TRBV4-2 and TRBJ2-1, with TRBD2 matching 10 bases. With V trimmed by 2 bases and J by 4 bases, 2 bases remained unmatched. Looked up from germline, CDR1 is LGHNA and CDR2 is YNFKEQ. The length of the CDR3 is 15 residues. In nucleotides, the CDR3 is TGTGCCAGCAGCCAACTTAGCGGGGGGTACAATGAGCAGTTCTTC. Translated, it gives CASSQLSGGYNEQFF.

The rearrangement links TRBV7-8 to TRBJ2-7, with D uncertain. The CDR3 consists of 13 residues. Germline V gene sequence: CDR1 SGHVS, CDR2 FQNEAQ. The V end was cut by 11 bases, the J end by 2 bases, with 16 bases between. CDR3 nucleotides: TGTGCCCGACCCCGAACTTTCGCCTACGAGCAGTACTTC. Its translation is CARPRTFAYEQYF.

The V call is TRBV6-5, the J call TRBJ2-7; no firm D call. Per the germline V gene, CDR1 is MNHEY and CDR2 is SVGAGI. With 7 bases removed from V and 9 bases from J, the gap between germline ends came to 25 bases. The CDR3 has 15 residues. CDR3: CASTPGPGRIRGQYF. The CDR3 coding sequence is TGTGCCAGCACTCCGGGCCCCGGACGGATCCGAGGGCAGTACTTC.

The CDR3 here is CASSSQGRSNQPQHF. CDR3 in DNA: TGTGCCAGCAGCTCCCAGGGACGCAGCAATCAGCCCCAGCATTTT. The rearrangement links TRBV7-9 to TRBJ1-5, with a possible D match to TRBD1 (5 bases). CDR3 length equals 15 residues. The V and J ends lost 4 bases and 1 base respectively, with 11 bases between them. Germline values: CDR1 SEHNR, CDR2 FQNEAQ (reference sequence).

The chain carries TRBV20-1 and TRBJ1-2; D remains ambiguous. In germline, CDR1 is DFQATT, CDR2 SNEGSKA (reference sequence). CDR3 length equals 11 residues. V was cut by 5 bases and J by 4 bases, with 8 bases left in between. The CDR3, as DNA: TGCAGTGCTCGACACGTCTATGGCTACACCTTC. It specifies CSARHVYGYTF.

V and J are TRBV4-3 and TRBJ1-5, with D perhaps matching TRBD1 (6 bases). CDR1 LGHNA and CDR2 YSLEER come from the germline V gene. V was cut by 1 base and J by 0 bases, with 10 bases left in between. This CDR3 comprises 16 residues. The DNA for the CDR3 is TGCGCCAGCAGCCAAGCGTACAGGGTTAGCAATCAGCCCCAGCATTTT. Protein: CASSQAYRVSNQPQHF.

V and J are TRBV29-1 and TRBJ2-1, with D uncertain. The CDR3 has 13 residues. Germline CDR1 is SQVTM and CDR2 is ANQGSEA. V dropped 7 bases and J dropped 4 bases, with 14 bases sitting between them. CDR3: CSAEKADYNEQFF. The CDR3 bases are TGCAGCGCCGAGAAGGCAGATTACAATGAGCAGTTCTTC.

This chain's CDR3 is CASSWQGGDETQYF. The DNA of the CDR3 is TGTGCCAGCAGCTGGCAGGGAGGAGACGAGACCCAGTACTTC. This chain joins TRBV7-9 and TRBJ2-5; D may be TRBD2 (6 bases). This CDR3 region has 14 residues. CDR1 SEHNR and CDR2 FQNEAQ come from the germline V gene (reference sequence). The V end was cut by 4 bases, the J end by 5 bases, with 14 bases between.